This T cell receptor (beta chain) derives from a study of cytomegalovirus exposure and HLA in healthy donors. CDR1 is ENHRY and CDR2 is SYGVKD in the germline V gene. This CDR3 has 15 amino acids. Losses at the gene ends were 6 bases for V and 1 base for J; bases not matched to a gene: 6. Healthy people donating bone marrow made up the donors. Use of 60 Vbeta and 13 Jbeta primers characterized the PCR. Repertoires were generated with immunoSEQ multiplex PCR, while TCRdb's copy carries only in-frame clones and drops some. This table holds around 120,000 clones, about 73% found once. The receptor's source is a human donor in good health. Sequencing was performed on PBMCs. The chain carries TRBV10-3 and TRBJ2-1; 7 bases are a match to TRBD2. In DNA form, the CDR3 reads TGTGCCATCAGCCTTATAGCGGGTTCCTACAATGAGCAGTTCTTC. Protein product: CAISLIAGSYNEQFF.